This TCR beta chain originates from a study of blood T cells in healthy people across ages. Peripheral blood, around 10 milliliters per donor, was collected. With a J-beta primer mix and a sample-barcoded 5' primer, a second PCR ran about 7 to 12 cycles. TCRdb processed the 5' RACE reads anew with MiXCR; each CDR3 protein has one entry. The sample records approximately 1,700,000 distinct CDR3 sequences, about two fifths being singletons. The table lists this clonotype with a few counts. The antigen is undetermined. Germline CDR1 and CDR2: MNHNY and SVGAGI (reference sequence). CDR3 size: 15 residues. Trimming took 2 bases from V and 1 from J, leaving 11 bases between them. The study, taken as a whole, reports: Leaving the PBMCs unsorted stopped any conclusive comparison of naive versus antigen-experienced cells. Observed TCR beta diversity per million T cells went down as age went up. This fall followed a roughly linear course with age.

The TCR originated in a human donor in good health. The sample comprised blood. The genes are TRBV6-6 and TRBJ1-1, with a possible D match to TRBD1 (6 bases). CDR3 DNA: TGTGCCAGCAGTTACCTACAGGGAGCGAACACTGAAGCTTTCTTT. Its protein is CASSYLQGANTEAFF.